The 29 T cell receptor beta chains presented below share a single source sample, sequenced in a study of cytomegalovirus exposure and HLA in healthy donors. The study ran its PCR with 60 Vbeta and 13 Jbeta primers. The repertoire was sequenced with immunoSEQ multiplex PCR; TCRdb's copy has only in-frame clones and lacks some. In the table there are 150,000 to 200,000 clones, 68% of which are singletons. The sample consisted of PBMCs. All receptors derive from a man between 45 and 60 years old in good health and CMV-seronegative.

This clone was picked up one time. The genes are TRBV11-3 and TRBJ2-3; D may be TRBD2 (6 bases). The V end was cut by 5 bases, the J end by 2 bases, with 14 bases between. CDR1 SGHNT and CDR2 YENEEA come from the germline V gene. The CDR3 spans 15 residues. CDR3 DNA: TGTGCCAGCAGCCTCCGGGACTTTTACACAGATACGCAGTATTTT. Its translation is CASSLRDFYTDTQYF.

This chain links TRBV7-6 with TRBJ2-3, with TRBD1 identical over 12 bases. The CDR3 totals 14 residues. V was pared by 5 bases and J by 6 bases, with 3 bases of the junction left unmatched. CDR1 and CDR2 from the germline V gene are SGHVS and FNYEAQ. DNA of the CDR3: TGTGCCAGCAGCCGGGACAGGGGGCCGGATACGCAGTATTTT. Residues: CASSRDRGPDTQYF.

This clone turned up a few times. The chain is built from TRBV4-2 and TRBJ2-7; 8 bases fit TRBD2. Unmatched junction bases numbered 8, after V lost 0 bases and J lost 4 bases. The CDR3 is 16 amino acids. Germline-derived CDR1 and CDR2 are LGHNA and YNFKEQ. CDR3 sequence (DNA): TGTGCCAGCAGCCAAGATAACGGGGGGGGCGGGTACGAGCAGTACTTC. It yields the protein CASSQDNGGGGYEQYF.

CDR3 sequence reads: CASRPSTGRDTEAFF. The CDR3, as DNA: TGTGCCAGTAGGCCGTCGACAGGGAGAGACACTGAAGCTTTCTTT. The chain is built from TRBV19 and TRBJ1-1; the match to TRBD1 covers 7 bases. Trimming took 6 bases from V and 3 from J; bases not matched to a gene: 10. Looked up from germline, CDR1 is LNHDA and CDR2 is SQIVND (reference sequence). The CDR3 contains 15 residues.

This clone was counted only a few times. The CDR3 loop reads CASSLNLQETQYF. CDR3 sequence (DNA): TGTGCCAGCAGCTTAAACTTGCAAGAGACCCAGTACTTC. This chain joins TRBV13 and TRBJ2-5, with D hard to call. The V end lost 2 bases, the J end lost 2 bases, and 6 bases lay between the germline ends. The CDR3 has 13 amino acids. Germline loops: CDR1 PRHDT, CDR2 FYEKMQ (reference sequence).

This clone was counted a few times. The chain carries TRBV2 and TRBJ2-7; 9 bases match TRBD1. V lost 6 bases to trimming and J lost 3 bases; unmatched junction nucleotides: 6. The CDR3 contains 14 residues. Germline V lookup: CDR1 SNHLY, CDR2 FYNNEI. The CDR3 region is CASRGTGFLYEQYF. DNA for the CDR3: TGTGCCAGCAGAGGGACAGGGTTCCTCTACGAGCAGTACTTC.

The chain links TRBV29-1 to TRBJ1-2; TRBD1 matches at 11 bases. The CDR3 runs 15 residues. Trimming removed 7 bases from V and 4 bases from J; junction bases left unmatched: 11. Per the germline V gene, CDR1 is SQVTM and CDR2 is ANQGSEA. The chain's CDR3 is CSAGTGGPLGYGYTF. CDR3 coding DNA: TGCAGCGCAGGGACAGGGGGACCTTTGGGCTATGGCTACACCTTC.

This chain joins TRBV5-4 and TRBJ2-3; 8 bases fit TRBD2. Germline V gives CDR1 SGHNT, CDR2 YYREEE (reference sequence). V was pared by 4 bases and J by 2 bases, with 3 bases of the junction left unmatched. This CDR3 region has 14 residues. The CDR3 DNA sequence: TGTGCCAGCAGCCGGGGGGGGTACACAGATACGCAGTATTTT. Protein product: CASSRGGYTDTQYF.

V usage is TRBV7-9 and J usage is TRBJ1-1; perhaps TRBD1 as D (6 bases). CDR3 length: 13 residues. The germline V gene has CDR1 SEHNR and CDR2 FQNEAQ (reference sequence). Trimming stripped 1 base from V and 12 bases from J, with 15 bases between. This chain's CDR3 is CASSLEITGTTFF. Written as DNA, the CDR3 is TGTGCCAGCAGCTTAGAGATAACAGGGACAACTTTCTTT.

This CDR3 is CASSAGTEETQYF. In nucleotides, the CDR3 is TGTGCCAGCAGTGCTGGGACAGAAGAGACCCAGTACTTC. The V gene is TRBV2, the J gene TRBJ2-5; 7 nucleotides match TRBD1. This CDR3 spans 13 amino acids. Unmatched junction bases numbered 2, after V lost 4 bases and J lost 3 bases. Germline lookup yields CDR1 SNHLY and CDR2 FYNNEI.

J is TRBJ2-3 and V is TRBV19, with D possibly being TRBD2 (7 bases). Germline-derived CDR1 and CDR2 are LNHDA and SQIVND (reference sequence). Trimming removed 5 bases from V and 5 bases from J, with 20 bases in between. The CDR3 runs 16 residues. CDR3 protein: CASSPLRAGEGDTQYF. CDR3 DNA: TGTGCCAGTAGTCCCCTACGGGCAGGGGAGGGAGATACGCAGTATTTT.

The rearrangement links TRBV5-1 to TRBJ2-3; TRBD2 matches 7 bases. Looked up from germline, CDR1 is SGHRS and CDR2 is YFSETQ. The V and J ends lost 1 base and 2 bases, in that order; junction bases with no gene match: 4. CDR3 length equals 15 residues. The CDR3 loop reads CASSLLRGDTDTQYF. DNA for the CDR3: TGCGCCAGCAGCTTGTTACGGGGGGACACAGATACGCAGTATTTT.

The CDR3, as DNA: TGTGCCAGTAGTATTAGCGGGGGCGTCTCCTACAATGAGCAGTTCTTC. Translating it yields CASSISGGVSYNEQFF. The chain employs TRBV19 and TRBJ2-1, with TRBD2 identical over 9 bases. Germline V lookup: CDR1 LNHDA, CDR2 SQIVND (reference sequence). The J segment lost 0 bases and the V segment lost 3 bases, leaving 3 bases of the junction unmatched. This CDR3 region has 16 residues. Looking up the rest from reference TRBV19 and TRBJ2-1 gives the full variable domain: DGGITQSPKYLFRKEGQNVTLSCEQNLNHDAMYWYRQDPGQGLRLIYYSQIVNDFQKGDIAEGYSVSREKKESFPLTVTSAQKNPTAFYLCASSISGGVSYNEQFFGPGTRLTVL.

This chain links TRBV5-6 with TRBJ2-1; the D gene is possibly TRBD2 (6 bases). The V gene lost 2 bases and the J gene lost 6 bases, with 15 bases spanning the gap. Germline V gene lookup returns CDR1 SGHDT and CDR2 YYEEEE. CDR3 size: 15 residues. CDR3: CASSLRRVSLNEQFF. The CDR3 DNA follows: TGTGCCAGCAGCTTAAGGAGGGTCTCCCTCAATGAGCAGTTCTTC.

A single count supports this clone. The J gene is TRBJ1-4, the V gene TRBV19, with 9 bases identical to TRBD1. Germline CDR1 LNHDA, CDR2 SQIVND (reference sequence). V shed 3 bases, J shed 6 bases, and the junction held 8 bases outside the gene matches. The length of the CDR3 is 16 residues. In DNA form, the CDR3 reads TGTGCCAGTAGTATCAGCCCGGGACAGGGTTATGAAAAACTGTTTTTT. Amino acid sequence: CASSISPGQGYEKLFF. Looking up the rest from reference TRBV19 and TRBJ1-4 gives the full variable domain: DGGITQSPKYLFRKEGQNVTLSCEQNLNHDAMYWYRQDPGQGLRLIYYSQIVNDFQKGDIAEGYSVSREKKESFPLTVTSAQKNPTAFYLCASSISPGQGYEKLFFGSGTQLSVL.

The chain has TRBV4-2 and TRBJ2-7; D unresolved. CDR3 length equals 15 residues. CDR1 is LGHNA, CDR2 YNFKEQ, per germline. The ends were cut back, 0 bases at V and 2 bases at J, with 11 bases in the middle. In DNA, the CDR3 is TGTGCCAGCAGCCAAGATCTGGGCAGAACCTACGAGCAGTACTTC. It specifies CASSQDLGRTYEQYF.

There are a few counts of this clone. CDR3 sequence: CASRTGQLPEKLFF. The CDR3 nucleotides are TGCGCCAGCAGGACGGGACAGCTACCCGAAAAACTGTTTTTT. J is TRBJ1-4 and V is TRBV10-2; 7 bases match TRBD1. The length of the CDR3 is 14 residues. J was trimmed by 8 bases and V by 6 bases; bases with no gene match: 9. Germline loops: CDR1 WSHSY, CDR2 SAAADI.

CDR3 sequence reads: CASSLLIAYNEQFF. The CDR3 nucleotides read TGTGCCAGCAGCCTACTAATCGCCTACAATGAGCAGTTCTTC. V gene TRBV7-2 combines with J gene TRBJ2-1; D unclear. The ends were cut back, 5 bases at V and 2 bases at J, with 10 bases in the middle. This CDR3 spans 14 amino acids. CDR1 and CDR2 (germline): SGHTA, FQGNSA.

This sequence joins TRBV5-1 and TRBJ2-7; 9 bases match TRBD1. The J segment lost 3 bases and the V segment lost 0 bases, leaving 1 base of the junction unmatched. CDR3 size: 14 residues. CDR1 and CDR2 from the germline V gene are SGHRS and YFSETQ. In DNA, the CDR3 is TGCGCCAGCAGCTTGGGACAGGGGGGCTACGAGCAGTACTTC. This sequence encodes CASSLGQGGYEQYF. Using reference TRBV5-1 and TRBJ2-7 for the parts outside the CDR3, the full variable domain is KAGVTQTPRYLIKTRGQQVTLSCSPISGHRSVSWYQQTPGQGLQFLFEYFSETQRNKGNFPGRFSGRQFSNSRSEMNVSTLELGDSALYLCASSLGQGGYEQYFGPGTRLTVT.

This chain joins TRBV28 and TRBJ1-6, with 9 nucleotides matching TRBD1. The CDR3 is 14 amino acids. CDR1 is MDHEN, CDR2 SYDVKM, per germline. V trimming: 6 bases; J trimming: 9 bases; junction bases outside the gene matches: 6. The CDR3: CASRQDRGTSPLHF. CDR3 in DNA: TGTGCCAGCAGACAGGACAGGGGTACTTCACCCCTCCACTTT.

Here the CDR3 reads CASSTTPGQGDTQYF. For the CDR3, the DNA is TGTGCCAGCAGCACGACCCCGGGACAGGGGGATACGCAGTATTTT. This sequence joins TRBV9 and TRBJ2-3; 10 nucleotides match TRBD1. The junction had 8 bases not matched to a gene; V was cut back by 4 bases and J by 6 bases. CDR1 is SGDLS, CDR2 YYNGEE, per germline. This CDR3 region has 15 residues.

V and J are TRBV5-1 and TRBJ1-3; 9 positions match TRBD1. V was clipped by 0 bases and J by 0 bases; unmatched bases: 4. The CDR3 has 17 amino acids. Germline values: CDR1 SGHRS, CDR2 YFSETQ. CDR3 in DNA: TGCGCCAGCAGCTTGGGACAGGGGGAGTTCTCTGGAAACACCATATATTTT. This encodes CASSLGQGEFSGNTIYF.

There are a few counts of this clone. The genes are TRBV6-6 and TRBJ1-4; 8 positions agree with TRBD1. The CDR3 is 13 residues long. Germline trimming cut 6 bases from V and 8 bases from J; bases unmatched to any gene: 5. The germline V gene encodes CDR1 MNHNY and CDR2 SVGAGI (reference sequence). CDR3 loop: CASSGQGREKLFF. CDR3 DNA sequence: TGTGCCAGCAGCGGACAGGGCCGGGAAAAACTGTTTTTT.

The chain employs TRBV7-6 and TRBJ1-5; a weak D match, TRBD1 (6 bases). The CDR3 has 17 amino acids. CDR1 SGHVS and CDR2 FNYEAQ come from the germline V gene. V was clipped by 5 bases and J by 0 bases, with 17 bases between them. Written as DNA, the CDR3 is TGTGCCAGCAGCCCAGAACAGGGTTCCCTTAGCAATCAGCCCCAGCATTTT. Protein sequence: CASSPEQGSLSNQPQHF.

The CDR3 loop is CASSLAPGQQYEQYF. The CDR3 region has the DNA TGTGCCAGCTCACTCGCCCCGGGACAGCAATACGAGCAGTACTTC. The chain has TRBV18 and TRBJ2-7; 7 nucleotides line up with TRBD1. CDR3 length: 15 amino acids. J lost 4 bases, V lost 4 bases, and 10 bases had no gene match. CDR1 and CDR2 (germline): KGHSH, LQKENI.

This clone was counted a single time. V is TRBV5-1 and J is TRBJ1-5; D is unresolved. The CDR3 has 15 residues. Germline V gene lookup returns CDR1 SGHRS and CDR2 YFSETQ. Trimming removed 4 bases at V and 0 bases at J, with 11 bases between. CDR3 DNA: TGCGCCAGCAGCCCTGAGGGAATTAGCAATCAGCCCCAGCATTTT. Its translation: CASSPEGISNQPQHF. Combining the CDR3 with reference TRBV5-1 and TRBJ1-5 gives the whole variable domain KAGVTQTPRYLIKTRGQQVTLSCSPISGHRSVSWYQQTPGQGLQFLFEYFSETQRNKGNFPGRFSGRQFSNSRSEMNVSTLELGDSALYLCASSPEGISNQPQHFGDGTRLSIL.

Notes on this clone: One junction end disagrees with the germline gene, perhaps due to a read error. V and J are TRBV2 and TRBJ1-5; D not resolved. The CDR3 is 14 residues long. In germline, CDR1 is SNHLY, CDR2 FYNNEI. In nucleotides, the CDR3 is TGTGCCAGCGGGCAGACAAATAGCGATCAGCCCCAGCATTTT. It codes for CASGQTNSDQPQHF.

The rearrangement uses TRBV7-9 and TRBJ1-5, with 8 bases lining up with TRBD1. The CDR3 contains 15 residues. J was trimmed by 4 bases and V by 3 bases; bases with no gene match: 5. Per the germline V gene, CDR1 is SEHNR and CDR2 is FQNEAQ (reference sequence). CDR3 residues: CASSFGTGVNQPQHF. The CDR3 nucleotides are TGTGCCAGCAGCTTCGGGACAGGCGTGAATCAGCCCCAGCATTTT.

This chain joins TRBV5-4 and TRBJ2-5; 9 nucleotides match TRBD2. This CDR3 is built from 15 residues. The germline V gene has CDR1 SGHNT and CDR2 YYREEE (reference sequence). V shed 3 bases and J 13 bases; nucleotides not matched to a gene: 16. The chain's CDR3 is CASSSIGLASASAYF. In DNA form, the CDR3 reads TGTGCCAGCAGCTCGATTGGACTAGCGTCCGCTAGTGCGTACTTC.